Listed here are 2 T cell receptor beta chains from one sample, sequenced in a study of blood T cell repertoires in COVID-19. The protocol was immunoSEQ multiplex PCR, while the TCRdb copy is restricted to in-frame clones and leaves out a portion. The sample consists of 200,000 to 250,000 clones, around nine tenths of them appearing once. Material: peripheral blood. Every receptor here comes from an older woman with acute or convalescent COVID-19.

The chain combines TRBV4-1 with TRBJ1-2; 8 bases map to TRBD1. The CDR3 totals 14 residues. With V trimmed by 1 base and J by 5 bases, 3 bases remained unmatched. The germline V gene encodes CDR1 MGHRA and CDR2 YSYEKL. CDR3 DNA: TGCGCCAGCAGCCAAGGGCAGGGGGCGTATGGCTACACCTTC. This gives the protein CASSQGQGAYGYTF.

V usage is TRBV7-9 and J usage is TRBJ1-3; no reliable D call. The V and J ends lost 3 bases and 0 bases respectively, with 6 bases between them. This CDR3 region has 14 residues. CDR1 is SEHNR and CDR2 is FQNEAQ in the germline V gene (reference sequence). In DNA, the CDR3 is TGTGCCAGCAGCTTGTCCAACTCTGGAAACACCATATATTTT. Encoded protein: CASSLSNSGNTIYF.